The 27 T cell receptor beta chains below were found in one sample sequenced in a study of T cell repertoires in cytomegalovirus infection. TCRdb re-called the reads with MiXCR, one entry per CDR3 protein. The profile covers 350,000 to 450,000 distinct CDR3 sequences, with 15% to 20% appearing a single time and approximately 8% taken by the ten largest. Sequencing input: PBMCs. These receptors were taken from a human donor in good health (CMV status not recorded). Some clones in this sample may be carry-over from other donors' samples.

There are a few counts of this clonotype. J is TRBJ1-4 and V is TRBV14; D not resolved. Germline V gene lookup returns CDR1 SGHDN and CDR2 FVKESK. The CDR3 sequence is 15 residues long. The germline V and J ends were trimmed by 0 bases and 8 bases, with 13 bases remaining between them. CDR3 sequence reads: CASSQDQPGWEKLFF. The CDR3 bases are TGTGCCAGCAGCCAAGATCAGCCAGGTTGGGAAAAACTGTTTTTT.

This clonotype showed up just a few times. This chain joins TRBV12-5 and TRBJ2-5; D is perhaps TRBD2 (5 bases). CDR1 and CDR2 (germline): LGHNT, FRNRAP. The CDR3 has 13 amino acids. V was shortened by 6 bases and J by 9 bases, with 17 bases between the two germline ends. The CDR3 here is CASGSELEASQYF. The DNA of the CDR3 is TGTGCTAGTGGCTCTGAACTAGAGGCGTCCCAGTACTTC.

The chain has TRBV28 and TRBJ1-5; TRBD1 agrees at 7 bases. The CDR3 contains 16 residues. Losses at the gene ends were 5 bases for V and 5 bases for J; bases not matched to a gene: 12. Germline assignment: CDR1 MDHEN and CDR2 SYDVKM. The CDR3 loop is CASSPPGQSVDQPQHF. In nucleotides, the CDR3 is TGTGCCAGCAGTCCCCCGGGACAGTCAGTTGATCAGCCCCAGCATTTT.

The chain links TRBV30 to TRBJ1-2, with 11 bases lining up with TRBD1. J gave up 1 base and V 4 bases, and 5 bases lay outside the gene matches. CDR1 is GTSNPN and CDR2 is SVGIG in the germline V gene (reference sequence). The length of the CDR3 is 15 residues. CDR3 sequence (DNA): TGTGCCTGGAAAAAGGGACAGGGGGATAACTATGGCTACACCTTC. Translating gives CAWKKGQGDNYGYTF.

This clonotype was seen only a few times. The J gene is TRBJ2-5, the V gene TRBV11-2, with D perhaps TRBD2 (6 bases). The ends were cut back, 3 bases at V and 4 bases at J, with 15 bases in the middle. This CDR3 has 15 amino acids. Germline CDR1 is SGHAT and CDR2 is FQNNGV. This CDR3 reads CASSFEAMGGETQYF. Here the CDR3 DNA reads TGTGCCAGCAGCTTTGAGGCGATGGGGGGAGAGACCCAGTACTTC.

This clonotype turned up a few times. J is TRBJ2-1 and V is TRBV12-5, with 7 bases matching TRBD2. The CDR3 totals 13 residues. Germline-derived CDR1 and CDR2 are LGHNT and FRNRAP. V was clipped by 7 bases and J by 14 bases; unmatched bases: 14. In nucleotides, the CDR3 is TGTGCTAGTGCAACCCCGGGGACTATTCCCGAGTTCTTC. This codes for CASATPGTIPEFF.

This clonotype has only a few counts. The V and J genes are TRBV7-9 and TRBJ2-7, with D hard to call. Germline CDR1 reads SEHNR; CDR2 reads FQNEAQ (reference sequence). This CDR3 has 15 amino acids. The V end was cut by 2 bases, the J end by 7 bases, with 18 bases between. CDR3 coding DNA: TGTGCCAGCAGCTTATCAGCGCAGCCCCCATCGGAGCAGTACTTC. The encoded protein is CASSLSAQPPSEQYF.

This chain joins TRBV11-2 and TRBJ2-3, with TRBD1 matching 8 bases. The length of the CDR3 is 16 residues. Trimming took 5 bases from V and 0 from J; bases not matched to a gene: 7. CDR1 is SGHAT, CDR2 FQNNGV, per germline. This CDR3 reads CASSGLGTGSTDTQYF. The CDR3 DNA reads as TGTGCCAGCAGCGGATTGGGGACAGGAAGCACAGATACGCAGTATTTT.

This clonotype was seen at least ten times. This chain links TRBV7-2 with TRBJ2-2, with 7 bases fitting TRBD1. The CDR3 totals 15 residues. From germline, CDR1 is SGHTA and CDR2 FQGNSA. The ends lost 8 bases at V and 5 bases at J; junction bases unmatched: 11. CDR3 protein: CASLQVTGKTGELFF. The CDR3 nucleotides are TGTGCCAGCCTACAAGTGACAGGGAAGACCGGGGAGCTGTTTTTT.

This clonotype was counted between two and nine times. V and J are TRBV11-2 and TRBJ1-2, with a possible D match to TRBD1 (5 bases). Trimming stripped 5 bases from V and 6 bases from J, with 13 bases between. The CDR3 runs 13 residues. CDR1 is SGHAT, CDR2 FQNNGV, per germline. CDR3 in amino acids: CASSPYQGDGYTF. The CDR3 DNA reads TGTGCCAGCAGCCCTTACCAGGGTGATGGCTACACCTTC.

This chain connects TRBV29-1 to TRBJ2-5; no clear D. V lost 2 bases and J lost 5, with 9 bases in between. The CDR3 runs to 12 residues. Germline V gene lookup returns CDR1 SQVTM and CDR2 ANQGSEA. The CDR3 region has the DNA TGCAGCGTTGAACTACTATACGAGACCCAGTACTTC. Translated, it gives CSVELLYETQYF.

This clonotype has just a few counts. The CDR3 bases are TGTGCCAGCAGCCAAGACTACGAGCAGTACTTC. Residues: CASSQDYEQYF. This chain uses TRBV3-1 with TRBJ2-7; D uncertain. The CDR3 has 11 residues. Trimming took off 0 bases at V and 3 bases at J, with 0 bases between the two ends. Germline lookup yields CDR1 LGHDT and CDR2 YNNKEL (reference sequence).

There are many counts of this clonotype. The chain recombines TRBV2 with TRBJ2-3, with unresolved D. The germline V and J ends were trimmed by 4 bases and 6 bases, with 11 bases remaining between them. Germline CDR1 and CDR2: SNHLY and FYNNEI. The CDR3 has 13 residues. The CDR3, as DNA: TGTGCCAGCAGTGTTGACATGGGTGATACGCAGTATTTT. It codes for CASSVDMGDTQYF.

This clonotype was detected ten times or more. CDR3: CAISGTGTGNEQYF. CDR3 nucleotide sequence: TGTGCCATCAGCGGGACAGGGACGGGTAACGAGCAGTACTTC. The genes are TRBV10-3 and TRBJ2-7; 9 nucleotides agree with TRBD1. Per germline, CDR1 ENHRY and CDR2 SYGVKD. The CDR3 covers 14 residues. V dropped 6 bases and J dropped 5; count of bases not matched to a gene: 8.

The chain joins TRBV10-3 to TRBJ2-1, with 7 bases aligning to TRBD1. V gave up 6 bases and J gave up 2 bases; unmatched junction bases: 7. Germline V gives CDR1 ENHRY, CDR2 SYGVKD. CDR3 length: 15 residues. DNA for the CDR3: TGTGCCATCAGCACAGGGGTTGCGACCTACAATGAGCAGTTCTTC. It translates to CAISTGVATYNEQFF.

This clonotype was seen only once. J is TRBJ2-3 and V is TRBV20-1; 10 bases align to TRBD2. The CDR3 runs to 15 residues. The germline CDR1 and CDR2 sequences are DFQATT and SNEGSKA (reference sequence). V lost 5 bases to trimming and J lost 4 bases; unmatched junction nucleotides: 9. The CDR3 coding sequence is TGCAGTGCTGCGGGAGGAGCGGGAGGGGCAGATACGCAGTATTTT. Its protein product is CSAAGGAGGADTQYF.

V is TRBV7-9 and J is TRBJ2-7; D not certain. Germline CDR1 and CDR2: SEHNR and FQNEAQ (reference sequence). Trimming took 5 bases from V and 0 from J, leaving 11 bases between them. The CDR3 contains 14 residues. The CDR3 region is CASSPSQNSYEQYF. The CDR3 DNA reads as TGTGCCAGCAGCCCGTCACAGAACTCCTACGAGCAGTACTTC.

The chain combines TRBV10-3 with TRBJ2-5, with 8 bases identical to TRBD1. Trimming took 4 bases from V and 5 from J; bases not matched to a gene: 3. The germline gives CDR1 ENHRY, CDR2 SYGVKD. This CDR3 comprises 13 residues. CDR3 residues: CAISAQGEETQYF. The CDR3 DNA sequence: TGTGCCATCAGTGCACAGGGGGAGGAGACCCAGTACTTC.

This clonotype was seen a handful of times. The J gene is TRBJ2-3, the V gene TRBV2; possibly TRBD1 or TRBD2 for D (5 bases each). The CDR3 length is 13 residues. Between the trimmed V and J ends, which lost 4 bases and 4 bases, there was a span of 9 bases. Germline CDR1 is SNHLY and CDR2 is FYNNEI. The CDR3 loop is CASSGDLPDTQYF. The CDR3 DNA reads TGTGCCAGCAGTGGGGACCTCCCAGATACGCAGTATTTT.

This clonotype was recorded at least ten times. This chain connects TRBV25-1 to TRBJ1-6, with D unclear. Germline-derived CDR1 and CDR2 are MGHDK and SYGVNS. The CDR3 has 12 amino acids. V dropped 6 bases and J dropped 6 bases, with 6 bases sitting between them. The CDR3 coding sequence is TGTGCCAGCAGAGGTCTTAATTCACCCCTCCACTTT. It codes for CASRGLNSPLHF.

This clonotype has only a few counts. The chain links TRBV12-3 or TRBV12-4 to TRBJ1-5; 7 positions match TRBD1. V shed 6 bases and J 4 bases; nucleotides not matched to a gene: 6. The CDR3 is made up of 14 amino acids. The CDR3 bases are TGTGCCAGCAGCGTGACAGGGTGGAATCAGCCCCAGCATTTT. It specifies CASSVTGWNQPQHF.

This clonotype was observed a handful of times. The chain recombines TRBV19 with TRBJ1-6, with 10 bases matching TRBD1. Per germline, CDR1 LNHDA and CDR2 SQIVND (reference sequence). V shed 10 bases and J 6 bases; nucleotides not matched to a gene: 3. The CDR3 covers 13 residues. The CDR3 is CATRDRGNSPLHF. The CDR3 region has the DNA TGTGCCACCAGGGACAGGGGTAATTCACCCCTCCACTTT.

This clonotype was counted ten times or more. The genes are TRBV7-2 and TRBJ2-2; D gene uncertain. The CDR3 loop spans 12 amino acids. With 0 bases removed from V and 6 bases from J, the gap between germline ends came to 2 bases. Germline loops: CDR1 SGHTA, CDR2 FQGNSA. This chain's CDR3 is CASSLAPGELFF. CDR3 sequence (DNA): TGTGCCAGCAGCTTAGCTCCCGGGGAGCTGTTTTTT.

The chain uses TRBV12-3 or TRBV12-4 and TRBJ1-4; D is perhaps TRBD1 (5 bases). The CDR3 runs 14 residues. V was cut by 6 bases and J by 8 bases, with 16 bases left in between. CDR3 sequence: CASSPVGGREKLFF. The CDR3, as DNA: TGTGCCAGCAGCCCCGTCGGGGGTAGGGAAAAACTGTTTTTT.

This clonotype was observed a handful of times. This chain links TRBV4-2 with TRBJ2-3; 10 bases are a match to TRBD2. The V and J ends lost 0 bases and 1 base, in that order; junction bases with no gene match: 1. The CDR3 has 16 amino acids. Germline V gene data show CDR1 as LGHNA and CDR2 as YNFKEQ. The CDR3 loop is CASSQDTSGGTDTQYF. CDR3 nucleotide sequence: TGTGCCAGCAGCCAAGATACTAGCGGGGGCACAGATACGCAGTATTTT.

J is TRBJ2-3 and V is TRBV2; no clear D gene. With 2 bases removed from V and 6 bases from J, the gap between germline ends came to 6 bases. CDR1 is SNHLY, CDR2 FYNNEI, per germline. The CDR3 runs 12 residues. CDR3 region: CASSERRDTQYF. DNA for the CDR3: TGTGCCAGCAGTGAACGAAGGGATACGCAGTATTTT.

This clonotype was detected ten times or more. The chain couples TRBV12-3 or TRBV12-4 to TRBJ1-1; 7 bases fit TRBD1. The CDR3 spans 15 residues. V lost 5 bases, J lost 1 base, and 7 bases stayed unmatched. The chain's CDR3 is CASSPRTGGNTEAFF. CDR3 sequence (DNA): TGTGCCAGCAGTCCCCGGACAGGAGGGAACACTGAAGCTTTCTTT.